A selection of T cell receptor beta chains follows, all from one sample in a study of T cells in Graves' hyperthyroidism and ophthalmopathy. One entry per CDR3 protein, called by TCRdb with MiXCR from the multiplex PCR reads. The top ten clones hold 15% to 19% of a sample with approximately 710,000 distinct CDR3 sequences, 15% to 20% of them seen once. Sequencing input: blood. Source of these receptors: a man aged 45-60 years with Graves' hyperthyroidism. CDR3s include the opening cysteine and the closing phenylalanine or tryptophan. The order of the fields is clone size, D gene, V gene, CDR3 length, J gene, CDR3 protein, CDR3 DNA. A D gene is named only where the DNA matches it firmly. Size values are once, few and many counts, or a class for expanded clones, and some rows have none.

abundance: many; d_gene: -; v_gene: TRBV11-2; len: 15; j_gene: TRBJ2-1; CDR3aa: CASSLATQSYNEQFF; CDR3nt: TGTGCCAGCAGCTTAGCGACTCAATCCTACAATGAGCAGTTCTTC
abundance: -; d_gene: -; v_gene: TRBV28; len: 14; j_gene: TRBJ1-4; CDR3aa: CASREATTNEKLFF; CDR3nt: TGTGCCAGCAGAGAGGCGACAACTAATGAAAAACTGTTTTTT
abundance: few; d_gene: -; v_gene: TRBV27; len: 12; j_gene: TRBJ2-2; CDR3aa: CASRLSTGELFF; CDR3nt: TGTGCCAGCCGCCTTTCTACCGGGGAGCTGTTTTTT
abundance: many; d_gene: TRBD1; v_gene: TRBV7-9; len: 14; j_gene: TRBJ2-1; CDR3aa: CASSWDSFYNEQFF; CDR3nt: TGTGCCAGCAGCTGGGACAGTTTTTACAATGAGCAGTTCTTC
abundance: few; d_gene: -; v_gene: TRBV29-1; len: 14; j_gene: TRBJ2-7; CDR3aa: CSVEAGGTSYEQYF; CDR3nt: TGCAGCGTTGAAGCGGGCGGGACCTCCTACGAGCAGTACTTC
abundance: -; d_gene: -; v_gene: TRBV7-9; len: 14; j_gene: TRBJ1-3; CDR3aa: CASSSSRGRDTIYF; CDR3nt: TGTGCCAGCAGCTCCTCCCGGGGTAGGGACACCATATATTTT
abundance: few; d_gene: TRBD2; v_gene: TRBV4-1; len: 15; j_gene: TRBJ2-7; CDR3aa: CASSQGTSGEYEQYF; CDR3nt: TGCGCCAGCAGCCAGGGGACTAGCGGAGAATACGAGCAGTACTTC
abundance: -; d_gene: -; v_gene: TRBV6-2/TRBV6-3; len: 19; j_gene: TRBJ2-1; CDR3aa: CASSYSISNGIMMYNEQFF; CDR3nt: TGTGCCAGCAGTTACTCTATTTCGAACGGGATCATGATGTATAATGAGCAGTTCTTC
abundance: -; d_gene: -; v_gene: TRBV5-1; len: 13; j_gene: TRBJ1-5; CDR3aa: CASSWAGNQPQHF; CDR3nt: TGCGCCAGCAGCTGGGCAGGTAATCAGCCCCAGCATTTT
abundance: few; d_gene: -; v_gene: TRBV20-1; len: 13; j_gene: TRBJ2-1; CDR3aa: CSARDTSRNEQFF; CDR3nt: TGCAGTGCTAGAGATACTAGCCGCAATGAGCAGTTCTTC
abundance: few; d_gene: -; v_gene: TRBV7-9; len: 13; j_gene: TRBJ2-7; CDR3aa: CASTGPGAYEQYF; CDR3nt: TGTGCCAGCACTGGGCCCGGAGCCTACGAGCAGTACTTC
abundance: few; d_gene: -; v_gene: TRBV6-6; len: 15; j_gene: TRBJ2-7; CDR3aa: CASSYRSIEADEQYF; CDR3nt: TGTGCCAGCAGTTACCGGAGTATCGAAGCCGACGAGCAGTACTTC
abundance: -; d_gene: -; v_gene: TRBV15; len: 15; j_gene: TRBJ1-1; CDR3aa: CATSQTRLMNTEAFF; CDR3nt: TGTGCCACCAGTCAGACGAGGCTTATGAACACTGAAGCTTTCTTT
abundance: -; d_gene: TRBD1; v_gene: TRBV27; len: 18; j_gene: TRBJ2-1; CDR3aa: CASSLSNGGTGASNERFF; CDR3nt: TGTGCCAGCAGTTTATCGAATGGTGGGACAGGGGCAAGCAATGAGCGGTTCTTC
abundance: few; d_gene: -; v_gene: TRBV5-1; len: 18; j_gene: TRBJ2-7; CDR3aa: CASRSLGGERDSSYEQYF; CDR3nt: TGCGCCAGCAGATCTTTAGGGGGTGAGCGGGACAGCTCCTACGAGCAGTACTTC
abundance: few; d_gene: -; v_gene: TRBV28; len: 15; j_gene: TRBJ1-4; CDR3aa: CASSLGDSANEKLFF; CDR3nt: TGTGCCAGCAGTTTAGGCGACAGTGCTAATGAAAAACTGTTTTTT
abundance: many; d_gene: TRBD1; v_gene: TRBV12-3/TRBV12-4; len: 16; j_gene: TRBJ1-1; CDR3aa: CASSLGDRGSSTEAFF; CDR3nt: TGTGCCAGCAGTCTAGGGGACAGGGGATCTTCTACTGAAGCTTTCTTT
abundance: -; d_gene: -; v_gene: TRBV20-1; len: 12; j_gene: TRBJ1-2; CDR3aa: CSASDPKGGYTF; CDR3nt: TGCAGTGCTAGCGATCCGAAGGGGGGCTACACCTTC
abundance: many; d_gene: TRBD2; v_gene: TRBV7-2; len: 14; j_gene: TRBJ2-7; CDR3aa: CASSPGTSPYEQYF; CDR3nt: TGTGCCAGCAGCCCCGGGACTAGTCCCTACGAGCAGTACTTC
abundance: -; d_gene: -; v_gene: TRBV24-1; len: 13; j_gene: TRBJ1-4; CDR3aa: CATSDGFREKLFF; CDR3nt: TGTGCCACCAGTGACGGGTTCAGGGAAAAACTGTTTTTT
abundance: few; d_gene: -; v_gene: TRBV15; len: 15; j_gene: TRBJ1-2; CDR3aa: CATSTDKTGGGGYTF; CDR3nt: TGTGCCACCAGCACTGATAAGACAGGCGGCGGGGGCTACACCTTC
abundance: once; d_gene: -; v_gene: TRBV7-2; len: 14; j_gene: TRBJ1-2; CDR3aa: CASSWGLQSYGYTF; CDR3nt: TGTGCCAGCAGCTGGGGTCTCCAGTCCTATGGCTACACCTTC
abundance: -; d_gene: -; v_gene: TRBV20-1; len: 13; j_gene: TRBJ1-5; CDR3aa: CSARVVGYQPQHF; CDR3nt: TGCAGTGCTAGAGTGGTGGGCTATCAGCCCCAGCATTTT
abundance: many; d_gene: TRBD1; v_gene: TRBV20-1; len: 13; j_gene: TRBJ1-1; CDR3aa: CSARDRDGTEAFF; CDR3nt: TGCAGTGCCCGAGACAGGGATGGGACTGAAGCTTTCTTT
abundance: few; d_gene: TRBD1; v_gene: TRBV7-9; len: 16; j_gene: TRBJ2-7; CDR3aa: CASSSPLRDRAGEQYF; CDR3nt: TGTGCCAGCAGCTCCCCGCTGAGGGACAGGGCTGGCGAGCAGTACTTC
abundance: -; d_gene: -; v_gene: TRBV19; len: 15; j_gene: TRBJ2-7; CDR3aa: CASTPSGTLTYEQYF; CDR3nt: TGTGCCAGTACCCCAAGCGGGACACTTACCTACGAGCAGTACTTC
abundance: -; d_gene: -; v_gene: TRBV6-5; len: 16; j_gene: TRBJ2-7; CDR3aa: CASSYSIVGGADEQYF; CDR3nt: TGTGCCAGCAGTTACTCGATTGTGGGGGGAGCTGACGAGCAGTACTTC
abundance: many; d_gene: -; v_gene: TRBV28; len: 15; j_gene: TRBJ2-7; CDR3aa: CASSLRTTSYHEQYF; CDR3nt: TGTGCCAGCAGCCTTCGGACAACTTCCTATCACGAGCAGTACTTC
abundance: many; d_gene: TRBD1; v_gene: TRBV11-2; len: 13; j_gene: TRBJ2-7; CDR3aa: CASSRQGFYEQYF; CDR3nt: TGTGCCAGCAGCAGACAGGGGTTCTACGAGCAGTACTTC
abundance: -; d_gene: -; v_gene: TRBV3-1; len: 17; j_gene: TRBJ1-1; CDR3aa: CASSQDQFTAATFEAFF; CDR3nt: TGTGCCAGCAGCCAAGATCAATTCACGGCAGCCACCTTCGAGGCTTTCTTT
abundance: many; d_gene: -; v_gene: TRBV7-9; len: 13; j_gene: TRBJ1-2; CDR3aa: CASSLGRGDGYTF; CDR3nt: TGTGCCAGCAGCCTCGGGAGGGGTGATGGCTACACCTTC
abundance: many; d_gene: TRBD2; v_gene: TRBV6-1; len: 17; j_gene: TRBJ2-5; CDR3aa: CASSSHGTSGSKETQYF; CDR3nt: TGTGCCAGCAGTTCCCACGGGACTAGCGGGAGTAAAGAGACCCAGTACTTC
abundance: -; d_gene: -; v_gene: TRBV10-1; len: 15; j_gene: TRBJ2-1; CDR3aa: CASSEPAGSNNEQFF; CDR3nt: TGCGCCAGCAGTGAACCGGCGGGTTCAAACAATGAGCAGTTCTTC
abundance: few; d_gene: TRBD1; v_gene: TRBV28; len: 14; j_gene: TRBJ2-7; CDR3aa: CASSPGTGAYVQYF; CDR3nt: TGTGCCAGCAGTCCCGGGACAGGGGCCTACGTGCAGTACTTC
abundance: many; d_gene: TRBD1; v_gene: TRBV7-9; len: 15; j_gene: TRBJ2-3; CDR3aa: CASSDRGQNTDTQYF; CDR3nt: TGTGCCAGCAGCGACCGGGGACAGAACACAGATACGCAGTATTTT
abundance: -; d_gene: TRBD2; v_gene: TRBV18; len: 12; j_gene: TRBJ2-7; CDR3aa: CASSTREGEQYF; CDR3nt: TGTGCCAGCTCAACTAGGGAGGGCGAGCAGTACTTC